This T cell receptor (beta chain) was documented in a study of cytomegalovirus exposure and HLA in healthy donors. At the level of the study: Around 85 million unique TCRs from HLA-typed donors were held in an early data release.

Use of 60 Vbeta and 13 Jbeta primers characterized the PCR. Per the authors' pipeline: Roughly 10 million shared chains were among approximately 80 million unique TCR beta chains counted in a later analysis. Clones were sequenced by immunoSEQ multiplex PCR, and TCRdb holds only the in-frame ones, with some missing. The V and J calls and clone size were taken over from that table, and D and trimming were inferred from the DNA. This repertoire includes 200,000 or so clones. This CDR3 spans 16 amino acids. Unmatched junction bases numbered 5, after V lost 1 base and J lost 0 bases. CDR1 is LNHNV and CDR2 is YYDKDF in the germline V gene (reference sequence). General study points: Researchers reported in a later analysis that a missense DCLRE1C variant was tied to TCR beta V- and J-gene trimming.

Donors counted as nominally healthy when sampled, yet unrecorded immune exposures were likely. Points on this clone: Its antigen remains unknown.

This sequence joins TRBV15 and TRBJ2-7; TRBD2 agrees at 8 bases. Sequencing was performed on PBMCs. The source of this sequence is a boy under 18 in good health and CMV-seronegative. The CDR3 loop is CATSRGAGGSSYEQYF. CDR3 coding DNA: TGTGCCACCAGCAGAGGGGCGGGGGGAAGCTCCTACGAGCAGTACTTC. The variable domain in full, with the rest retrieved from reference TRBV15 and TRBJ2-7, is DAMVIQNPRYQVTQFGKPVTLSCSQTLNHNVMYWYQQKSSQAPKLLFHYYDKDFNNEADTPDNFQSRRPNTSFCFLDIRSPGLGDTAMYLCATSRGAGGSSYEQYFGPGTRLTVT.